The 14 T cell receptor beta chains below were found in one sample sequenced in a study of OX40 agonist ivuxolimab in advanced cancers. Repertoires were generated with immunoSEQ multiplex PCR, while TCRdb's copy carries only in-frame clones and drops some. Altogether about 20,000 clones are present, roughly 84% being singletons, with the ten largest covering 35% to 40%. The source material was CD4+ or CD8+ T cells sorted from blood, sampled in a trial of the OX40 agonist ivuxolimab. Every receptor here comes from an adult with an advanced solid tumor such as melanoma, head and neck, liver or kidney cancer.

V and J are TRBV7-9 and TRBJ2-1; D ambiguous. The V gene lost 2 bases and the J gene lost 1 base, with 0 bases spanning the gap. The CDR3 is 12 residues long. The germline gives CDR1 SEHNR, CDR2 FQNEAQ (reference sequence). CDR3 sequence (DNA): TGTGCCAGCAGCTTATCCTACAATGAGCAGTTCTTC. It yields the protein CASSLSYNEQFF.

CDR3 region: CASGFFASYEQYF. CDR3 coding DNA: TGTGCTAGTGGTTTTTTCGCGTCCTACGAGCAGTACTTC. V and J are TRBV12-5 and TRBJ2-7, with D hard to call. The CDR3 totals 13 residues. The V end lost 3 bases, the J end lost 1 base, and 7 bases lay between the germline ends. Germline CDR1 and CDR2: LGHNT and FRNRAP. Full variable domain (outside the CDR3, taken from reference TRBV12-5 and TRBJ2-7): DARVTQTPRHKVTEMGQEVTMRCQPILGHNTVFWYRQTMMQGLELLAYFRNRAPLDDSGMPKDRFSAEMPDATLATLKIQPSEPRDSAVYFCASGFFASYEQYFGPGTRLTVT.

This sequence joins TRBV19 and TRBJ2-7; TRBD2 aligns across 12 bases. The CDR3 spans 14 residues. J was trimmed by 4 bases and V by 5 bases; bases with no gene match: 3. The germline CDR1 and CDR2 sequences are LNHDA and SQIVND (reference sequence). The CDR3 protein is CASSPSGGAYEQYF. The CDR3 DNA follows: TGTGCCAGTAGTCCTAGCGGGGGGGCATACGAGCAGTACTTC.

The chain employs TRBV6-6 and TRBJ2-1, with TRBD2 as a possible D gene (7 bases). Germline V gene sequence: CDR1 MNHNY, CDR2 SVGAGI (reference sequence). This CDR3 comprises 15 residues. Trimming pared 5 bases from V and 0 bases from J, leaving 11 bases between. The CDR3 loop reads CASSPAGASYNEQFF. In DNA form, the CDR3 reads TGTGCCAGCAGTCCTGCGGGGGCCTCCTACAATGAGCAGTTCTTC.

The V and J genes are TRBV7-9 and TRBJ2-3; 16 bases are a match to TRBD2. The V gene end was trimmed by 4 bases and the J gene end by 9 bases; junction bases not matched to a gene: 10. The CDR3 length is 17 residues. Germline lookup yields CDR1 SEHNR and CDR2 FQNEAQ (reference sequence). The chain's CDR3 is CASSSGLAGGFLVTQYF. In nucleotides, the CDR3 is TGTGCCAGCAGCTCGGGACTAGCGGGGGGGTTCCTCGTCACGCAGTATTTT.

The chain uses TRBV5-1 and TRBJ1-5; D is unresolved. The CDR3 consists of 13 residues. Trimming removed 0 bases at V and 5 bases at J, with 6 bases between. From germline, CDR1 is SGHRS and CDR2 YFSETQ. Written as DNA, the CDR3 is TGCGCCAGCAGCTTGGGATCCGATCAGCCCCAGCATTTT. Amino acids: CASSLGSDQPQHF.

V usage is TRBV11-3 and J usage is TRBJ2-2; TRBD2 might be the D (6 bases). V dropped 1 base and J dropped 4 bases, with 16 bases sitting between them. The CDR3 has 17 residues. In germline, CDR1 is SGHNT, CDR2 YENEEA. CDR3 in amino acids: CASSLGSWAGPTGELFF. Written as DNA, the CDR3 is TGTGCCAGCAGCTTAGGGAGCTGGGCGGGACCCACCGGGGAGCTGTTTTTT. The full variable domain, rest sourced from reference TRBV11-3 and TRBJ2-2, is EAGVVQSPRYKIIEKKQPVAFWCNPISGHNTLYWYLQNLGQGPELLIRYENEEAVDDSQLPKDRFSAERLKGVDSTLKIQPAELGDSAVYLCASSLGSWAGPTGELFFGEGSRLTVL.

The chain has TRBV28 and TRBJ2-7, with D possibly matching TRBD1 (6 bases). CDR1 is MDHEN and CDR2 is SYDVKM in the germline V gene. The CDR3 is made up of 13 amino acids. V was trimmed by 6 bases and J by 1 base, leaving 10 bases between them. CDR3 nucleotides: TGTGCCAGCAGCCCGGACAGTTCCTACGAGCAGTACTTC. Residues: CASSPDSSYEQYF.

The chain links TRBV7-9 to TRBJ1-4; D is unresolved. Germline CDR1 SEHNR, CDR2 FQNEAQ (reference sequence). V lost 5 bases, J lost 6 bases, and 4 bases lay in between. The CDR3 loop spans 11 amino acids. CDR3 nucleotides: TGTGCCAGCAGCCCGGATGAAAAACTGTTTTTT. The encoded protein is CASSPDEKLFF. Supplemented by reference TRBV7-9 and TRBJ1-4, the full variable domain reads DTGVSQNPRHKITKRGQNVTFRCDPISEHNRLYWYRQTLGQGPEFLTYFQNEAQLEKSRLLSDRFSAERPKGSFSTLEIQRTEQGDSAMYLCASSPDEKLFFGSGTQLSVL.

Turning to this clone: The sample has other DNA sequences that encode this CDR3 too. The genes are TRBV7-9 and TRBJ2-7; 12 bases match TRBD1. The CDR3 length is 15 residues. V lost 10 bases and J lost 5; bases outside the gene matches: 12. Germline V gene sequence: CDR1 SEHNR, CDR2 FQNEAQ (reference sequence). CDR3 in amino acids: CATRPGTGGFNEQYF. Here the CDR3 DNA reads TGTGCCACTCGACCCGGGACAGGGGGCTTCAACGAGCAGTACTTC.

The chain uses TRBV9 and TRBJ2-7, with D maybe TRBD2 (7 bases). Trimming left V 3 bases short and J 2 bases short, with 12 bases between. Germline V gene data show CDR1 as SGDLS and CDR2 as YYNGEE. This CDR3 contains 14 residues. CDR3 protein: CASSAGGPAYEQYF. CDR3 in DNA: TGTGCCAGCAGCGCCGGGGGGCCTGCCTACGAGCAGTACTTC.

The V call is TRBV19, the J call TRBJ2-7; D is unclear. The germline V gene has CDR1 LNHDA and CDR2 SQIVND (reference sequence). Trimming took off 6 bases at V and 0 bases at J, with 3 bases between the two ends. The CDR3 sequence is 11 residues long. The CDR3 is CASRSSYEQYF. CDR3 in DNA: TGTGCCAGTAGGAGCTCCTACGAGCAGTACTTC.

In DNA form, the CDR3 reads TGCGCCAGCAGCCTCAGGGGGACAGGGACCCACGAGCAGTACTTC. It translates to CASSLRGTGTHEQYF. V is TRBV5-1 and J is TRBJ2-7, with 9 bases aligning to TRBD1. V was pared by 4 bases and J by 5 bases, with 10 bases of the junction left unmatched. Germline loops: CDR1 SGHRS, CDR2 YFSETQ. The CDR3 has 15 residues.

As DNA, the CDR3 is TGTGCCAGCAGGGCAGGGGCCTTTCAGTCCTACAATGAGCAGTTCTTC. Protein product: CASRAGAFQSYNEQFF. The genes are TRBV2 and TRBJ2-1, with D perhaps matching TRBD1 (6 bases). The CDR3 length is 16 residues. V lost 6 bases, J lost 1 base, and 16 bases lay in between. CDR1 is SNHLY, CDR2 FYNNEI, per germline. The whole variable domain, remainder taken from reference TRBV2 and TRBJ2-1, is EPEVTQTPSHQVTQMGQEVILRCVPISNHLYFYWYRQILGQKVEFLVSFYNNEISEKSEIFDDQFSVERPDGSNFTLKIRSTKLEDSAMYFCASRAGAFQSYNEQFFGPGTRLTVL.